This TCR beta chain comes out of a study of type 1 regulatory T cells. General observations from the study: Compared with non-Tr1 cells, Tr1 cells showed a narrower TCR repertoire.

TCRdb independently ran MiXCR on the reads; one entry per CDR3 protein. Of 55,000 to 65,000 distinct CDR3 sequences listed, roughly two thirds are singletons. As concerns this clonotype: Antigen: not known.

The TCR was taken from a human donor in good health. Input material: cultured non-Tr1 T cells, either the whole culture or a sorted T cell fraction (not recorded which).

The CDR3 is CSATQENTEAFF. In DNA form, the CDR3 reads TGCAGTGCGACACAGGAGAACACTGAAGCTTTCTTT. The chain joins TRBV20-1 to TRBJ1-1; maybe TRBD1 (5 bases). V lost 6 bases and J lost 1, with 9 bases in between. Germline loops: CDR1 DFQATT, CDR2 SNEGSKA (reference sequence). The CDR3 loop spans 12 amino acids.